This TCR beta chain was found in a study of regulatory T cells in long-lasting Graves disease. Worth noting for this clonotype: Its matching antigen is unknown.

The germline V gene encodes CDR1 SGHTA and CDR2 FQGNSA. Trimming at V came to 2 bases and at J to 4 bases, leaving 11 bases not matched to a gene. This CDR3 spans 17 amino acids. Time point in this sample: persistent/refractory GD, antithyroid drugs over 5 years with positive TRAb. Researchers made the TCR library from RNA that was extracted from PBMCs. In each case, Graves' disease was diagnosed per American Thyroid Association guidelines. Study-wide points: It was peripheral blood alone, not thyroid tissue, that was studied. With a few thousand shared public clonotypes, persistent patients exceeded new patients, who shared 950 to 1,000. When disease was persistent, TRBV28, TRBJ1-2 and TRBJ2-5 were the favored segments.

Arm-PCR of CDR3 regions with iRepertoire HTBI primers generated TCR beta libraries. Each CDR3 protein gets one entry after TCRdb re-called the multiplex PCR reads with MiXCR. The sample lists about 290,000 distinct CDR3 sequences; around a fifth were seen once. The chain is built from TRBV7-2 and TRBJ2-3, with 8 bases lining up with TRBD2. This receptor was identified in a female donor with Graves disease. This material consisted of peripheral blood mononuclear cells (PBMCs), taken when the disease was refractory, from a patient treated with antithyroid drugs. The CDR3: CASSLWGEAGDADTQYF. In nucleotides, the CDR3 is TGTGCCAGCAGCTTATGGGGAGAAGCGGGAGACGCAGATACGCAGTATTTT.